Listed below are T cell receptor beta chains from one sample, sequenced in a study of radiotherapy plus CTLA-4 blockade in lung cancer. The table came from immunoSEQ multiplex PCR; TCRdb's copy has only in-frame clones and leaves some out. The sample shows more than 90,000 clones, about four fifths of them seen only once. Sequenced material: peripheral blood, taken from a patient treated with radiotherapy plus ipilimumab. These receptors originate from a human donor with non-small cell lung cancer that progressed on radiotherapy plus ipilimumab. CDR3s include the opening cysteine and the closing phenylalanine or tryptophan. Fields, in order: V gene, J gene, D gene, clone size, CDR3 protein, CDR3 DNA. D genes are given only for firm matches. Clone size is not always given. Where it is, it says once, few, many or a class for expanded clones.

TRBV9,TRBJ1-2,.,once,CASSADGRDYGYTF,TGTGCCAGCAGCGCGGACGGCAGGGACTATGGCTACACCTTC
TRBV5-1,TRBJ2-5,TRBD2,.,CASSLASGRGETQYF,TGCGCCAGCAGCTTAGCTAGCGGGAGAGGGGAGACCCAGTACTTC
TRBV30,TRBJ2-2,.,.,CAWSIVSGELFF,TGTGCCTGGAGTATCGTGAGTGGGGAGCTGTTTTTT
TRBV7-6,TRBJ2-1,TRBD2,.,CASSLAGGLNEQFF,TGTGCCAGCAGCTTAGCGGGAGGGCTCAATGAGCAGTTCTTC
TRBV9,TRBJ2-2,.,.,CASSVGQDHTGELFF,TGTGCCAGCAGCGTAGGCCAGGATCACACCGGGGAGCTGTTTTTT
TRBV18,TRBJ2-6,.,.,CASSPLIPTASSGANVLTF,TGTGCCAGCTCACCACTTATCCCCACAGCCAGCTCTGGGGCCAACGTCCTGACTTTC
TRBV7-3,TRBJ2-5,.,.,CASSPTTRALETQYF,TGTGCCAGCAGCCCAACCACCAGGGCTCTGGAGACCCAGTACTTC
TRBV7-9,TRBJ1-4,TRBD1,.,CASSLGDSEKLFF,TGTGCCAGCAGCTTAGGGGACAGTGAAAAACTGTTTTTT
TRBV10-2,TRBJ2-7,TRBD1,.,CASYDRGSYEQYF,TGCGCCAGCTATGACAGGGGGAGCTACGAGCAGTACTTC
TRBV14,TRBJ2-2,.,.,CASSQDLAMNTGELFF,TGTGCCAGCAGCCAAGATTTAGCGATGAACACCGGGGAGCTGTTTTTT
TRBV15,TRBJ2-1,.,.,CATSRRRLGQYNEQFF,TGTGCCACCAGCAGACGGCGGCTAGGGCAGTACAATGAGCAGTTCTTC
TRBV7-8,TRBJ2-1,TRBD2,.,CASSRLGLKGLAGSYNEQFF,TGTGCCAGCAGCAGACTAGGCCTAAAAGGACTAGCGGGTTCCTACAATGAGCAGTTCTTC